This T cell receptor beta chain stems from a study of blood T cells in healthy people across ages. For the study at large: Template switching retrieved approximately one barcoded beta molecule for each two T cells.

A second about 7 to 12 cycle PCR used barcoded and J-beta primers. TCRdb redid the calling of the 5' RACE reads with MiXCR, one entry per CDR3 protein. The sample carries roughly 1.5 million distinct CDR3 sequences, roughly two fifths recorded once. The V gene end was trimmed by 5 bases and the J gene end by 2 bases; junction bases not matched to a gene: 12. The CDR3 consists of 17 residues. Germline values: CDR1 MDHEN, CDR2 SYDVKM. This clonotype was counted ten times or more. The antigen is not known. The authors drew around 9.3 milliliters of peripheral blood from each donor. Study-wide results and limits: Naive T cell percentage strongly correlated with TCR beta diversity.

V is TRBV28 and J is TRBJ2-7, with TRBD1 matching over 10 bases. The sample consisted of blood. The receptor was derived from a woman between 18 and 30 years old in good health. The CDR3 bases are TGTGCCAGCAGTCTACTGACAGGGGGCGGCCCCACCTACGAGCAGTACTTC. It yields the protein CASSLLTGGGPTYEQYF. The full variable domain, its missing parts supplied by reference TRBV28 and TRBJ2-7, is DVKVTQSSRYLVKRTGEKVFLECVQDMDHENMFWYRQDPGLGLRLIYFSYDVKMKEKGDIPEGYSVSREKKERFSLILESASTNQTSMYLCASSLLTGGGPTYEQYFGPGTRLTVT.